This passage covers 21 T cell receptor beta chains from one sample sequenced in a study of blood T cell repertoires in COVID-19 (TCRdb year 2020). The library was prepared using the immunoSEQ multiplex PCR assay. What TCRdb holds here is the immuneACCESS table cut down to in-frame rearrangements. Part of the clones is not present; checked against another copy, under half of the missing clones reflect an unresolved V gene, and the others are unexplained. The sample table records 60,000 or so clones; approximately 75% of these occur just once. The ten largest clones capture under 15% of the sample. Sample: peripheral blood. The receptors derive from a man at least 80 years old with acute or convalescent COVID-19.

J is TRBJ2-5 and V is TRBV11-2; maybe TRBD1 (6 bases). This CDR3 has 15 residues. Per the germline V gene, CDR1 is SGHAT and CDR2 is FQNNGV. Trimming cost V 4 bases and J 5 bases, with 17 bases left between them. CDR3 sequence: CASSSILLRGETQYF. In nucleotides, the CDR3 is TGTGCCAGCAGCTCTATCCTTTTGAGGGGGGAGACCCAGTACTTC.

V is TRBV4-1 and J is TRBJ1-6; TRBD1 is a possible D gene (5 bases). V was cut by 4 bases and J by 9 bases, with 16 bases left in between. In germline, CDR1 is MGHRA, CDR2 YSYEKL. There are 15 residues in the CDR3. DNA of the CDR3: TGCGCCAGCAGCCCCCTCCGGGGGGGTGGTTCACCCCTCCACTTT. Encoded protein: CASSPLRGGGSPLHF.

The chain is built from TRBV7-9 and TRBJ2-5; D is possibly TRBD1 (5 bases). Germline CDR1 is SEHNR and CDR2 is FQNEAQ (reference sequence). CDR3 size: 13 residues. V lost 6 bases to trimming and J lost 5 bases, with 13 bases between them. This CDR3 reads CASRHRFGETQYF. The CDR3 DNA reads as TGTGCCAGCAGACACAGGTTTGGGGAGACCCAGTACTTC.

This clone was recorded a few times. This chain joins TRBV25-1 and TRBJ2-3, with 7 bases that match TRBD1. CDR1 and CDR2 from the germline V gene are MGHDK and SYGVNS. Trimming removed 8 bases from V and 4 bases from J; junction bases left unmatched: 9. The CDR3 runs 14 residues. The CDR3 DNA reads as TGTGCCAGCGTGGGACAGTCAGCAGCAGATACGCAGTATTTT. Translated, it gives CASVGQSAADTQYF.

V is TRBV5-4 and J is TRBJ1-2, with TRBD1 matching over 9 bases. Germline assignment: CDR1 SGHNT and CDR2 YYREEE (reference sequence). CDR3 size: 16 residues. With V trimmed by 3 bases and J by 8 bases, 14 bases remained unmatched. The CDR3 loop reads CASSSGGTGNGNGYTF. The CDR3 bases are TGTGCCAGCAGCTCAGGAGGGACAGGGAACGGAAACGGCTACACCTTC.

V is TRBV3-1 (or the pseudogene TRBV3-2) and J is TRBJ2-3; 7 nucleotides align to TRBD1. Germline trimming cut 3 bases from V and 11 bases from J; bases unmatched to any gene: 5. Germline CDR1 reads LGHDT; CDR2 reads YNNKEL (reference sequence). The CDR3 covers 12 residues. The CDR3 nucleotides are TGTGCCAGCAGCCAGCCGGGACAGCAGCAGTATTTT. Its translation: CASSQPGQQQYF.

V gene TRBV18 combines with J gene TRBJ2-5; 9 nucleotides match TRBD1. The CDR3 has 15 amino acids. V lost 0 bases and J lost 5; bases outside the gene matches: 4. Germline V lookup: CDR1 KGHSH, CDR2 LQKENI. The CDR3 sequence is CASSPPRTGVETQYF. In DNA, the CDR3 is TGTGCCAGCTCACCACCCCGGACAGGGGTCGAGACCCAGTACTTC.

The chain uses TRBV25-1 and TRBJ1-4, with 12 bases matching TRBD1. V trimming: 4 bases; J trimming: 8 bases; junction bases outside the gene matches: 5. Germline assignment: CDR1 MGHDK and CDR2 SYGVNS. This CDR3 comprises 15 residues. CDR3 residues: CASSVGQGANEKLFF. The CDR3 region has the DNA TGTGCCAGCAGTGTGGGACAGGGGGCAAACGAAAAACTGTTTTTT.

The chain is built from TRBV7-2 and TRBJ1-2; 10 positions match TRBD1. Germline CDR1 SGHTA, CDR2 FQGNSA. J was trimmed by 1 base and V by 5 bases; bases with no gene match: 7. This CDR3 region has 16 residues. The CDR3 region has the DNA TGTGCCAGCAGCCCTACCGGGACAGGGGTTAACTATGGCTACACCTTC. It is translated as CASSPTGTGVNYGYTF. Full variable domain (outside the CDR3, taken from reference TRBV7-2 and TRBJ1-2): GAGVSQSPSNKVTEKGKDVELRCDPISGHTALYWYRQSLGQGLEFLIYFQGNSAPDKSGLPSDRFSAERTGGSVSTLTIQRTQQEDSAVYLCASSPTGTGVNYGYTFGSGTRLTVV.

The J gene is TRBJ1-2, the V gene TRBV4-1; 7 bases are a match to TRBD1. From germline, CDR1 is MGHRA and CDR2 YSYEKL. V lost 0 bases and J lost 0; bases outside the gene matches: 4. CDR3 length: 16 residues. CDR3 protein: CASSQDEGAANYGYTF. CDR3 in DNA: TGCGCCAGCAGCCAAGATGAGGGGGCGGCTAACTATGGCTACACCTTC.

This chain connects TRBV4-1 to TRBJ2-1; 10 nucleotides match TRBD2. The germline V gene encodes CDR1 MGHRA and CDR2 YSYEKL. The CDR3 loop spans 14 amino acids. V was clipped by 6 bases and J by 8 bases; unmatched bases: 7. CDR3 sequence reads: CASSFQRGGDEQFF. CDR3 sequence (DNA): TGCGCCAGCAGTTTTCAGCGGGGGGGCGATGAGCAGTTCTTC.

The chain combines TRBV30 with TRBJ2-6; D unresolved. V was cut by 4 bases and J by 4 bases, with 5 bases left in between. CDR1 is GTSNPN and CDR2 is SVGIG in the germline V gene (reference sequence). The CDR3 contains 12 residues. CDR3 amino acids: CAWTVGANVLTF. The DNA of the CDR3 is TGTGCCTGGACAGTAGGGGCCAACGTCCTGACTTTC.

This chain links TRBV5-6 with TRBJ2-5, with 12 bases lining up with TRBD1. The CDR3 is 16 amino acids. J gave up 5 bases and V 4 bases, and 9 bases lay outside the gene matches. Germline V gives CDR1 SGHDT, CDR2 YYEEEE. DNA of the CDR3: TGTGCCAGCAGCGCTCGGGACAGGGGGCTTTTGGAGACCCAGTACTTC. Translation: CASSARDRGLLETQYF.

This chain joins TRBV9 and TRBJ2-1; tentative D call: TRBD2 (7 bases). The CDR3 loop spans 16 amino acids. Germline V lookup: CDR1 SGDLS, CDR2 YYNGEE. V lost 4 bases and J lost 6, with 20 bases in between. CDR3 protein: CASSSRDGGPGNEQFF. For the CDR3, the DNA is TGTGCCAGCAGCTCCCGGGACGGGGGGCCGGGCAATGAGCAGTTCTTC.

The rearrangement joins TRBV27 to TRBJ1-2, with 9 bases identical to TRBD1. CDR1 MNHEY and CDR2 SMNVEV come from the germline V gene (reference sequence). The junction had 9 bases not matched to a gene; V was cut back by 3 bases and J by 4 bases. The CDR3 is 16 amino acids. CDR3 amino acids: CASSLRFGTGIYGYTF. The CDR3, as DNA: TGTGCCAGCAGTTTGAGGTTCGGGACAGGGATCTATGGCTACACCTTC.

This chain links TRBV7-9 with TRBJ1-1; D ambiguous. V lost 1 base, J lost 1 base, and 4 bases lay in between. Germline lookup yields CDR1 SEHNR and CDR2 FQNEAQ (reference sequence). CDR3 length equals 13 residues. Written as DNA, the CDR3 is TGTGCCAGCAGCTTAGTCCAGAACACTGAAGCTTTCTTT. Protein: CASSLVQNTEAFF. The complete variable domain, with remaining parts taken from reference TRBV7-9 and TRBJ1-1, reads DTGVSQNPRHKITKRGQNVTFRCDPISEHNRLYWYRQTLGQGPEFLTYFQNEAQLEKSRLLSDRFSAERPKGSFSTLEIQRTEQGDSAMYLCASSLVQNTEAFFGQGTRLTVV.

CDR3 coding DNA: TGTGCCAGCAGTGAGACACGGAACACTGAAGCTTTCTTT. Protein: CASSETRNTEAFF. J is TRBJ1-1 and V is TRBV6-1; D unresolved. The CDR3 consists of 13 residues. The V gene's germline CDR1 is MNHNS and CDR2 SASEGT. Trimming took 3 bases from V and 1 from J, leaving 6 bases between them.

This clone was observed a single time. The chain carries TRBV7-9 and TRBJ1-2; no reliable D call. Per the germline V gene, CDR1 is SEHNR and CDR2 is FQNEAQ (reference sequence). The germline V and J ends were trimmed by 7 bases and 8 bases, with 20 bases remaining between them. This CDR3 is built from 14 residues. The CDR3 loop reads CASTLLGLMIGYTF. The CDR3 nucleotides read TGTGCCAGCACGTTATTAGGACTTATGATAGGCTACACCTTC.

V and J are TRBV21-1 and TRBJ2-5; whether TRBD1, the table's D call, matches the DNA was not checked. TRBV21-1 is listed as a pseudogene. CDR3 size: 16 residues. The CDR3 DNA reads TGTGCCAGCAGCCAAAGGCAGGGGACCTCTGGAGAGACCCAGTACTTC. It yields the protein CASSQRQGTSGETQYF.

J is TRBJ1-1 and V is TRBV6-6; D call uncertain. Germline CDR1 reads MNHNY; CDR2 reads SVGAGI (reference sequence). The V and J ends lost 7 bases and 5 bases respectively, with 11 bases between them. The CDR3 is made up of 12 amino acids. The CDR3 coding sequence is TGTGCCAGCAAGAAGGGAGAAACTGAAGCTTTCTTT. This codes for CASKKGETEAFF.

The chain employs TRBV5-1 and TRBJ2-3, with TRBD1 matching 7 bases. Per the germline V gene, CDR1 is SGHRS and CDR2 is YFSETQ. V was clipped by 0 bases and J by 5 bases; unmatched bases: 9. The length of the CDR3 is 16 residues. CDR3 in amino acids: CASSLGGQPQLDTQYF. The CDR3 DNA sequence: TGCGCCAGCAGCTTGGGGGGACAGCCGCAGCTAGATACGCAGTATTTT.